A selection of T cell receptor beta chains follows, all from one sample in a study of early T cells in non-severe SARS-CoV-2 infection. Via MiXCR, TCRdb re-called the 5' RACE reads, giving one row per CDR3 protein. The sample contains approximately 69,000 distinct CDR3 sequences, 10% to 15% of which appear only once. What was sequenced was whole blood. These receptor sequences come from an adult who was a healthcare worker with PCR-confirmed SARS-CoV-2 infection or an uninfected control (not recorded which). Each CDR3 is given with its conserved first and last residue. Fields, in order: J gene, D gene, V gene, clone size, CDR3 DNA, CDR3 protein. A D gene is named only where the DNA matches it firmly. Clone size is stated in some rows and not others, as once, few, many or a class when expanded.

TRBJ1-5 . TRBV7-9 many TGTGCCAGCTCCGTGGGGGCGAACAGCAATCAGCCCCAGCATTTT CASSVGANSNQPQHF
TRBJ2-3 TRBD2 TRBV6-5 few TGTGCCAGCAGTTACCGAGTAGGGGTAACTAGCGGGTATACGCAGTATTTT CASSYRVGVTSGYTQYF
TRBJ1-5 . TRBV28 few TGTGCCAGCAGTTTAAGGTTCCTGAGAAATCAGCCCCAGCATTTT CASSLRFLRNQPQHF
TRBJ2-3 TRBD2 TRBV7-8 . TGTGCCAGCATCCCTTGGGTAGCGGGATTGAATACGCAGTATTTT CASIPWVAGLNTQYF
TRBJ2-1 TRBD2 TRBV28 many TGTGCCAGCAGTTTACTAACGACTAGCGGGAGGTCCTACAATGAGCAGTTCTTC CASSLLTTSGRSYNEQFF
TRBJ2-6 . TRBV9 many TGTGCCAGCAGTGCAAGCCCATCGGAGGCCAACGTCCTGACTTTC CASSASPSEANVLTF
TRBJ2-7 . TRBV6-2/TRBV6-3 many TGTGCCAGCAGTTATGGCGGACTCAGCTCCTACGAGCAGTACTTC CASSYGGLSSYEQYF
TRBJ2-1 TRBD2 TRBV20-1 . TGCAGTGCTGGCCGGAGTAGCGGGAGTTACAATGAGCAGTTCTTC CSAGRSSGSYNEQFF
TRBJ2-5 TRBD2 TRBV11-1 many TGTGCCAGCAGGCGGTCTAGCGGTCAGACCCAGTACTTC CASRRSSGQTQYF
TRBJ1-5 . TRBV6-1 . TGTGCCAGCAGTGAAACACTCGAGGGGGGTCAGCCCCAGCATTTT CASSETLEGGQPQHF
TRBJ1-6 . TRBV9 . TGTGCCAGCAGCGTTGGGTCTTCTAATTCACCCCTCCATTTT CASSVGSSNSPLHF
TRBJ2-2 . TRBV6-5 many TGTGCCAGCCGAAGACAGATTTACACCGGGGAGCTGTTTTTT CASRRQIYTGELFF
TRBJ2-1 TRBD2 TRBV4-1 many TGCGCCAGCAGCCCACGGGGCGGGAGGGCCTCCTACAATGAGCAGTTCTTC CASSPRGGRASYNEQFF
TRBJ1-5 . TRBV19 many TGTGCCAGTACCCACAGGGCTAGCAATCAGCCCCAGCATTTT CASTHRASNQPQHF
TRBJ2-3 TRBD2 TRBV28 few TGTGCCAGCAACTCACTAGCGCCCAGCGGAGATACGCAGTATTTT CASNSLAPSGDTQYF
TRBJ2-1 TRBD2 TRBV20-1 many TGCAGTGCTAGAGGAGGGGGGACTAGCTACAATGAGCAGTTCTTC CSARGGGTSYNEQFF
TRBJ2-1 . TRBV13 . TGTGCCAGCACCGCCGGCCTGGGAGTCGCCTACAATGAGCAGTTCTTC CASTAGLGVAYNEQFF
TRBJ1-5 . TRBV2 . TGTGCCAGCAGTGAAGTCCGGGAGTATCAGCCCCAGCATTTT CASSEVREYQPQHF
TRBJ2-1 TRBD2 TRBV5-1 many TGCGCCAGCAGCCGTTCTTCCCTGGGAAGACTAGCGGGGAGGGGGAATGAGCAGTTCTTC CASSRSSLGRLAGRGNEQFF
TRBJ2-3 . TRBV19 few TGTGCCAGTAGTCTCATCGACAGGGATACGCAGTATTTT CASSLIDRDTQYF
TRBJ2-4 TRBD2 TRBV18 many TGTGCCAGCTCTCCTGGGACTAGCGGGAGAAGGAACATTCAGTACTTC CASSPGTSGRRNIQYF
TRBJ2-7 . TRBV20-1 many TGCAGTGCTAGAGATTGGGGGAGTTACTCCTACGAGCAGTACTTC CSARDWGSYSYEQYF
TRBJ1-5 . TRBV12-5 many TGTGCTAGTGGTCACTACAACAGCAAGCCCCAGCATTTT CASGHYNSKPQHF
TRBJ2-7 TRBD2 TRBV7-3 many TGTGCCAGCAGCCCAAGCGGGGCTACCTCCTACGAGCAGTACTTC CASSPSGATSYEQYF
TRBJ2-1 . TRBV29-1 few TGCAGCGTTGACGTTGGGCTAACAGGGTTGGATGAGCAGTTCTTC CSVDVGLTGLDEQFF
TRBJ2-1 . TRBV20-1 . TGCAGTGCGCCTATCTCCGGGGAGCAGTTCTTC CSAPISGEQFF
TRBJ2-3 TRBD2 TRBV5-1 . TGCGCCAGCAGCTTGGGACTAGCAGTGCGGGGAGATACGCAGTATTTT CASSLGLAVRGDTQYF
TRBJ1-6 . TRBV12-3/TRBV12-4 . TGTGCCGGATCCAGGACGCGTGATTCACCCCTCCACTTT CAGSRTRDSPLHF
TRBJ2-2 . TRBV5-1 many TGCGCCAGCCATAACCCCCAAGGGTCAGGGACCGGGGAGCTGTTTTTT CASHNPQGSGTGELFF
TRBJ2-7 . TRBV3-1 many TGTGCCAGCAGTCAAGGCAGGTATAGCTCCTACGAGCAGTACTTC CASSQGRYSSYEQYF
TRBJ2-1 TRBD2 TRBV9 . TGTGCCAGCAGCGCCGATAGCGGGATCTCCTACAATGAGCAGTTCTTC CASSADSGISYNEQFF
TRBJ2-7 TRBD2 TRBV7-9 . TGTGCCAGCAGCCACTTTAGCGGGGCAACCTACGAGCAGTACTTC CASSHFSGATYEQYF
TRBJ2-3 . TRBV29-1 few TGCAGCGTTGACGGGAGATCGGCAGATACGCAGTATTTT CSVDGRSADTQYF
TRBJ2-7 . TRBV28 few TGTGCCAGCAGTTTAAAGGCCTACGAGCAGTACTTC CASSLKAYEQYF
TRBJ2-1 TRBD2 TRBV5-4 many TGTGCCAGCAGCTTGGGCGGGAGCGGAAGGGCCGTCTACAATGAGCAGTTCTTC CASSLGGSGRAVYNEQFF
TRBJ2-3 TRBD2 TRBV19 few TGTGCCAGTAAAAAGCGGGACGGCACAGATACGCAGTATTTT CASKKRDGTDTQYF
TRBJ1-4 . TRBV18 . TGTGCCAGCTCACGATCCAAGGGGGGTGAAAAACTGTTTTTT CASSRSKGGEKLFF
TRBJ2-7 . TRBV29-1 . TGCAGCGTAATGGGCTTACCCTCCTACGAGCAGTACTTC CSVMGLPSYEQYF
TRBJ1-4 . TRBV27 . TGTGCCAGCAGTTTATTGTCAGGTGAAAAACTGTTTTTT CASSLLSGEKLFF
TRBJ1-1 . TRBV5-1 few TGCGCCAGCAGCTTGAGGCAGCAGAACACTGAAGCTTTCTTT CASSLRQQNTEAFF
TRBJ2-2 . TRBV21-1 few TGTGCCAGCAGCAAAGGGACAGGGGCGAACACCGGGGAGCTGTTTTTT CASSKGTGANTGELFF
TRBJ2-7 TRBD2 TRBV10-3 . TGTGCCGCCGCCGGGACTAGCGGCGAGCAGTACTTC CAAAGTSGEQYF
TRBJ1-2 . TRBV28 . TGTGCCAGCAGCTTATCCCCATGGGGTGGAAATGGCTACACCTTC CASSLSPWGGNGYTF
TRBJ1-5 TRBD1 TRBV20-1 many TGCAGTGCTAGTCAGTTCGCGGGACAGTCAAATCAGCCCCAGCATTTT CSASQFAGQSNQPQHF
TRBJ1-4 . TRBV5-1 few TGCGCCAGCAGCGAGGTTGCAACTAATGAAAAACTGTTTTTT CASSEVATNEKLFF
TRBJ2-5 . TRBV29-1 . TGCAGCGCTCCCGGGACATCTAATCAAGAGACCCAGTACTTC CSAPGTSNQETQYF
TRBJ2-1 TRBD2 TRBV20-1 many TGCAGTGCTAGAGCCTGGGCTAGCGGCGGGAGGGGTGAGCAGTTCTTC CSARAWASGGRGEQFF
TRBJ2-1 TRBD1 TRBV12-3/TRBV12-4 . TGTGCCAGCCTCACCGGGACAGGGCAGTACAATGAGCAGTTCTTC CASLTGTGQYNEQFF
TRBJ2-1 . TRBV9 few TGTGCCAGCAGCGTAAGGTTCAATGAGCAGTTCTTC CASSVRFNEQFF
TRBJ2-7 TRBD2 TRBV10-3 few TGTGCCATCAGTGATCCCGGACTAGCGGATGAGGAGCAGTACTTC CAISDPGLADEEQYF
TRBJ2-7 TRBD2 TRBV18 few TGTGCCAGCTCACCACTAGGGACTAGCGGGAGTGAGCAGTACTTC CASSPLGTSGSEQYF
TRBJ2-5 . TRBV30 . TGTGCCTGGAGTGTACGGCGGCAAGAGACCCAGTACTTC CAWSVRRQETQYF
TRBJ2-4 . TRBV19 few TGTGCCAGTAGTCAGCCGGGGGACAAAAACATTCAGTACTTC CASSQPGDKNIQYF
TRBJ2-3 . TRBV3-1 . TGTGCCAGCAGCCAAGATGGAAATACGCAGTATTTT CASSQDGNTQYF
TRBJ2-2 . TRBV28 few TGTGCCAGCAGTCCTCCCTACCGGGAGCTGTTTTTT CASSPPYRELFF
TRBJ2-1 TRBD2 TRBV2 . TGTGCCAGCAGCAAACTAGCGGGAGGGCCTTCTGGCAATGAGCAGTTCTTC CASSKLAGGPSGNEQFF
TRBJ2-7 TRBD2 TRBV6-4 many TGTGCCAGCAGTGCTAGCGGGAAAACCTACGAGCAGTACTTC CASSASGKTYEQYF